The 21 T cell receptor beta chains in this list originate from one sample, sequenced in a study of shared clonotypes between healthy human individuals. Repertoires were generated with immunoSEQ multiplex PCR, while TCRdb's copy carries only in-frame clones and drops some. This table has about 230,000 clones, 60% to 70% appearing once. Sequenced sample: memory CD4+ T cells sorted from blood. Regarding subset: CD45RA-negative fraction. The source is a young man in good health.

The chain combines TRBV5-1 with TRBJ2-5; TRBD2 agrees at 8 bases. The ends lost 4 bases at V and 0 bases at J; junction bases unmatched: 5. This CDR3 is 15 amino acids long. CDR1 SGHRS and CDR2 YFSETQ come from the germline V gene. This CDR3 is CASSPGGGNQETQYF. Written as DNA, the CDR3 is TGCGCCAGCAGCCCCGGGGGGGGGAACCAAGAGACCCAGTACTTC. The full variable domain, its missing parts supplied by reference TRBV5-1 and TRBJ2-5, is KAGVTQTPRYLIKTRGQQVTLSCSPISGHRSVSWYQQTPGQGLQFLFEYFSETQRNKGNFPGRFSGRQFSNSRSEMNVSTLELGDSALYLCASSPGGGNQETQYFGPGTRLLVL.

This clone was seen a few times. CDR3: CASSHDIGWYSYEQYF. CDR3 DNA sequence: TGTGCCAGCAGCCATGACATTGGCTGGTACTCTTACGAGCAGTACTTC. V and J are TRBV11-2 and TRBJ2-7; the D is unclear. The germline CDR1 and CDR2 sequences are SGHAT and FQNNGV. Trimming took 5 bases from V and 4 from J, leaving 21 bases between them. The CDR3 has 16 amino acids.

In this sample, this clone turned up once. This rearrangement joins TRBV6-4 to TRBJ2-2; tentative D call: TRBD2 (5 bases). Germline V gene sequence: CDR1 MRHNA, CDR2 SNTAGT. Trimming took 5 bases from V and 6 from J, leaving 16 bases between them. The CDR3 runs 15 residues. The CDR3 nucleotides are TGTGCCAGCAGTAGGAGGTTTGGCGCGCCCGGGGAGCTGTTTTTT. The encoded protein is CASSRRFGAPGELFF.

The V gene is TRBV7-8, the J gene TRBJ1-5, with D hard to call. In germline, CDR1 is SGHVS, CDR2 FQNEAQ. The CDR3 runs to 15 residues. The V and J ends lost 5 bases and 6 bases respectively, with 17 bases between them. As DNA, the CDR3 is TGTGCCAGCAGCCCTGACGTTCTTTTGACTCAGCCCCAGCATTTT. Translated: CASSPDVLLTQPQHF. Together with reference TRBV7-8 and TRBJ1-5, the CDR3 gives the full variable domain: GAGVSQSPRYKVAKRGQDVALRCDPISGHVSLFWYQQALGQGPEFLTYFQNEAQLDKSGLPSDRFFAERPEGSVSTLKIQRTQQEDSAVYLCASSPDVLLTQPQHFGDGTRLSIL.

The CDR3 protein is CASSLPLAEQFF. The CDR3 DNA sequence: TGTGCCAGCAGCCTACCCCTTGCTGAGCAGTTCTTC. This chain connects TRBV28 to TRBJ2-1; D is unresolved. Trimming took 6 bases from V and 9 from J, leaving 12 bases between them. This CDR3 has 12 residues. Germline V gives CDR1 MDHEN, CDR2 SYDVKM.

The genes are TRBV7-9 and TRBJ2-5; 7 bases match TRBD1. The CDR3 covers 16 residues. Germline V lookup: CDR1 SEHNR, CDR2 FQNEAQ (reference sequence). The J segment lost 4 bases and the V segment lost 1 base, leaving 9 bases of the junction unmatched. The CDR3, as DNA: TGTGCCAGCAGCTTAGATCAAGGGGGCTATGGAGAGACCCAGTACTTC. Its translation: CASSLDQGGYGETQYF.

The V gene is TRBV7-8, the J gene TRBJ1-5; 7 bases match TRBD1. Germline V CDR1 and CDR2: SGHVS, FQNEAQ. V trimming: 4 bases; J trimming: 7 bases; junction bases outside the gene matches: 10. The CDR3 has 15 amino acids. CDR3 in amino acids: CASSWSTGVGQPQHF. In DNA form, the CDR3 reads TGTGCCAGCAGCTGGTCTACAGGGGTCGGGCAGCCCCAGCATTTT.

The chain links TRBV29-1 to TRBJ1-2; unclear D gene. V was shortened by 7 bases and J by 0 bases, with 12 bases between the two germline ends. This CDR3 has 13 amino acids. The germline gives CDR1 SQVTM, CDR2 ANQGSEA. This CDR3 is CSAMPGPNYGYTF. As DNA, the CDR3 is TGCAGCGCCATGCCCGGTCCTAACTATGGCTACACCTTC.

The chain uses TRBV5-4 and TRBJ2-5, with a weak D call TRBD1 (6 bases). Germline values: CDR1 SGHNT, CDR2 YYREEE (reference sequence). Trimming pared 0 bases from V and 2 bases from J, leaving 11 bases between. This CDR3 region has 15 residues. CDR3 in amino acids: CASSLAGQLQETQYF. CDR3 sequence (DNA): TGTGCCAGCAGCTTGGCCGGACAGCTTCAAGAGACCCAGTACTTC.

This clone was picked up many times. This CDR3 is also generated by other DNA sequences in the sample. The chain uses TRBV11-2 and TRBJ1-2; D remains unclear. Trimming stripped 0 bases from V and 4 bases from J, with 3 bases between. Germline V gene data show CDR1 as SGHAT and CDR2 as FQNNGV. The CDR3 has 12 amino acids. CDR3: CASSLDGYGYTF. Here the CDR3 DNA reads TGTGCCAGCAGCTTAGATGGCTATGGCTACACCTTC. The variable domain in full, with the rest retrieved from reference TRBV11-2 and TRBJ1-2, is EAGVAQSPRYKIIEKRQSVAFWCNPISGHATLYWYQQILGQGPKLLIQFQNNGVVDDSQLPKDRFSAERLKGVDSTLKIQPAKLEDSAVYLCASSLDGYGYTFGSGTRLTVV.

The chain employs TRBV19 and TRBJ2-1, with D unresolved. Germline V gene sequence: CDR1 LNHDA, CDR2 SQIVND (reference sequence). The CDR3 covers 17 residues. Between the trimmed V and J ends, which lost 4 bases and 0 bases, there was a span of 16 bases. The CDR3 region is CASSTPRQPSSYNEQFF. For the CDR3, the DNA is TGTGCCAGTAGTACCCCGCGTCAACCAAGCTCCTACAATGAGCAGTTCTTC. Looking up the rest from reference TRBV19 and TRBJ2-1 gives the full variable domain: DGGITQSPKYLFRKEGQNVTLSCEQNLNHDAMYWYRQDPGQGLRLIYYSQIVNDFQKGDIAEGYSVSREKKESFPLTVTSAQKNPTAFYLCASSTPRQPSSYNEQFFGPGTRLTVL.

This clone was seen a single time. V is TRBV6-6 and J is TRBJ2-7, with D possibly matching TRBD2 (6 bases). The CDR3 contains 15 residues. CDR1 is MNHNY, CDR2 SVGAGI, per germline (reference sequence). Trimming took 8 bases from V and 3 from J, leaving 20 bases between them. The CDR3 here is CASQPGWEAHYEQYF. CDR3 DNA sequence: TGTGCCAGCCAACCAGGTTGGGAGGCCCACTACGAGCAGTACTTC.

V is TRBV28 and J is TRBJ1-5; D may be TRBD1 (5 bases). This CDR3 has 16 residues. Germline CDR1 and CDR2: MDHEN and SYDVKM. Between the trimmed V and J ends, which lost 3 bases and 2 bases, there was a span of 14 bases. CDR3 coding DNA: TGTGCCAGCAGTTTCCCCTCCGGGGGGGGCAATCAGCCCCAGCATTTT. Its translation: CASSFPSGGGNQPQHF. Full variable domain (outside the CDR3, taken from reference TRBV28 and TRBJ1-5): DVKVTQSSRYLVKRTGEKVFLECVQDMDHENMFWYRQDPGLGLRLIYFSYDVKMKEKGDIPEGYSVSREKKERFSLILESASTNQTSMYLCASSFPSGGGNQPQHFGDGTRLSIL.

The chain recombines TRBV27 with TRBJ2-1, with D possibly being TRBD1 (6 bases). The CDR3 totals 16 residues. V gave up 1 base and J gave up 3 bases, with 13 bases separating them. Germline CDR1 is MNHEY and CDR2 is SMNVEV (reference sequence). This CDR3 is CASSLYQGIYYNEQFF. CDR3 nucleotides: TGTGCCAGCAGTTTATATCAGGGGATTTACTACAATGAGCAGTTCTTC.

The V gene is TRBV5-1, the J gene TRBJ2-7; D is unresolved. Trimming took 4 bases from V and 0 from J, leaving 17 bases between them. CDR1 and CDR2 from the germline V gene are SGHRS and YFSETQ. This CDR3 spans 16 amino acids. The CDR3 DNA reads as TGCGCCAGCAGCCTCGGTGGAGCCGAAGGCTCCTACGAGCAGTACTTC. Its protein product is CASSLGGAEGSYEQYF.

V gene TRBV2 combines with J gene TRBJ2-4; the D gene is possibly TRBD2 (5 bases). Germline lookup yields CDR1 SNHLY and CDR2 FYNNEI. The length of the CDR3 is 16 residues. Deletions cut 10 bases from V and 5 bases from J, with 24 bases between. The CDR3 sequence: CAIGQILGGSQNIQYF. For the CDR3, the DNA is TGTGCCATAGGTCAGATCTTGGGCGGGTCCCAAAACATTCAGTACTTC.

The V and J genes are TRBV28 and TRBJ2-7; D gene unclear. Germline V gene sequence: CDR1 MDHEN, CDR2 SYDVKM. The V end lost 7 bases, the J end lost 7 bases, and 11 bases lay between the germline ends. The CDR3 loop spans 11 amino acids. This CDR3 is CASKISAEQYF. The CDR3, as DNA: TGTGCCAGCAAAATTTCCGCTGAGCAGTACTTC.

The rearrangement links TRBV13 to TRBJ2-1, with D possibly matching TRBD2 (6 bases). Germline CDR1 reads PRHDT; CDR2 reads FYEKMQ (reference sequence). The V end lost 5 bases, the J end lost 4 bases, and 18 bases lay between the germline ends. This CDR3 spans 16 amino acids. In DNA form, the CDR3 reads TGTGCCAGCAGCGTTAGACTAGTCTTAACTTACAATGAGCAGTTCTTC. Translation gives CASSVRLVLTYNEQFF. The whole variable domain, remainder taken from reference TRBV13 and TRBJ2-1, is AAGVIQSPRHLIKEKRETATLKCYPIPRHDTVYWYQQGPGQDPQFLISFYEKMQSDKGSIPDRFSAQQFSDYHSELNMSSLELGDSALYFCASSVRLVLTYNEQFFGPGTRLTVL.

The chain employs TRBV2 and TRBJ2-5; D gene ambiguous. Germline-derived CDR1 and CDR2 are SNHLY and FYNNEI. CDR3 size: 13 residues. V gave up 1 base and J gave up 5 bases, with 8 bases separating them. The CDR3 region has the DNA TGTGCCAGCAGTGAAGACCAGGTTGAGACCCAGTACTTC. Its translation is CASSEDQVETQYF.

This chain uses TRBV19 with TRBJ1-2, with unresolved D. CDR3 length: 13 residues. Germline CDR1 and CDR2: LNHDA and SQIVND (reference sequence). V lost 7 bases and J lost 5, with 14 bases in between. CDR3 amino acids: CASTQASGYGYTF. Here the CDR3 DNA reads TGTGCCAGTACTCAGGCCTCTGGATATGGCTACACCTTC.

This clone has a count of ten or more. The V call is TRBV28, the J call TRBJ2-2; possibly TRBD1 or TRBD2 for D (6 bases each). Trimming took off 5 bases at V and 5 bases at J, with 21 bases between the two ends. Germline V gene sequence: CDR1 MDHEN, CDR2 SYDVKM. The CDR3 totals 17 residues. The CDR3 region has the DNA TGTGCCAGCAGTCTTCCGGGGGCCCAGACGGGAACCGGGGAGCTGTTTTTT. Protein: CASSLPGAQTGTGELFF.